What follows are 18 T cell receptor beta chains derived from one specimen sequenced in a study of a mutant IDH1 vaccine in newly diagnosed glioma. Regarding time point: week 23, last vaccination. Vaccination used 300 ug of mutant IDH1 20-mer peptide per dose, with topical imiquimod. Produced via immunoSEQ multiplex PCR; TCRdb's table is partial and in-frame only. The sample yields tens of thousands of clones, roughly 81% seen once. Their antigen targets remain unknown. The material was PBMCs, obtained from a glioma patient whose treatment included an IDH1 peptide vaccine. The origin of the receptors is a young man with glioma.

The chain couples TRBV9 to TRBJ2-7; D remains unclear. The CDR3 has 14 residues. Germline lookup yields CDR1 SGDLS and CDR2 YYNGEE. Trimming removed 4 bases at V and 4 bases at J, with 15 bases between. For the CDR3, the DNA is TGTGCCAGCAGCCCGCCGTCTGGCAGGTACGAGCAGTACTTC. Translated: CASSPPSGRYEQYF.

V gene TRBV11-2 combines with J gene TRBJ2-3; D remains ambiguous. The length of the CDR3 is 15 residues. Germline lookup yields CDR1 SGHAT and CDR2 FQNNGV. V lost 0 bases and J 0 bases, leaving 7 bases between the germline ends. The CDR3 loop reads CASSLDVASTDTQYF. As DNA, the CDR3 is TGTGCCAGCAGCTTAGATGTCGCTAGCACAGATACGCAGTATTTT.

This chain connects TRBV19 to TRBJ1-1, with D perhaps matching TRBD1 (5 bases). Germline CDR1 and CDR2: LNHDA and SQIVND (reference sequence). The V end lost 1 base, the J end lost 4 bases, and 10 bases lay between the germline ends. This CDR3 contains 14 residues. The chain's CDR3 is CASSIAGLGTEAFF. The CDR3 DNA reads TGTGCCAGTAGTATAGCAGGGCTCGGCACTGAAGCTTTCTTT.

This chain uses TRBV10-2 with TRBJ1-6; TRBD1 matches at 9 bases. The CDR3 contains 15 residues. CDR1 and CDR2 from the germline V gene are WSHSY and SAAADI. The ends lost 8 bases at V and 10 bases at J; junction bases unmatched: 12. This chain's CDR3 is CASQISGQGNSPLHF. The CDR3 bases are TGCGCCAGCCAAATCTCGGGACAGGGAAACTCACCCCTCCACTTT.

The rearrangement links TRBV5-6 to TRBJ1-2; no clear D gene. This CDR3 has 15 amino acids. The V gene's germline CDR1 is SGHDT and CDR2 YYEEEE. The V end was cut by 1 base, the J end by 8 bases, with 18 bases between. CDR3 bases: TGTGCCAGCAGCTTGAAAGGGATTAATTTAAGGGGCTACACCTTC. Translation: CASSLKGINLRGYTF. Looking up the rest from reference TRBV5-6 and TRBJ1-2 gives the full variable domain: DAGVTQSPTHLIKTRGQQVTLRCSPKSGHDTVSWYQQALGQGPQFIFQYYEEEERQRGNFPDRFSGHQFPNYSSELNVNALLLGDSALYLCASSLKGINLRGYTFGSGTRLTVV.

The chain is built from TRBV27 and TRBJ1-6; D ambiguous. This CDR3 has 12 residues. Germline loops: CDR1 MNHEY, CDR2 SMNVEV (reference sequence). Deletions cut 3 bases from V and 7 bases from J, with 4 bases between. The chain's CDR3 is CASSFGNSPLHF. CDR3 nucleotide sequence: TGTGCCAGCAGTTTCGGGAATTCACCCCTCCACTTT.

The chain links TRBV12-5 to TRBJ2-3; no firm D call. The CDR3 contains 11 residues. The germline V and J ends were trimmed by 7 bases and 2 bases, with 4 bases remaining between them. Germline loops: CDR1 LGHNT, CDR2 FRNRAP. Here the CDR3 reads CASAVTDTQYF. DNA of the CDR3: TGTGCTAGTGCCGTCACAGATACGCAGTATTTT.

This chain uses TRBV29-1 with TRBJ2-1; D not resolved. This CDR3 spans 13 amino acids. Trimming shortened V by 0 bases and J by 3 bases, and 6 bases separated the two germline ends. Germline V gene lookup returns CDR1 SQVTM and CDR2 ANQGSEA. CDR3 protein: CSVEEGFYNEQFF. Written as DNA, the CDR3 is TGCAGCGTTGAAGAGGGGTTCTACAATGAGCAGTTCTTC.

J is TRBJ2-3 and V is TRBV7-9; D ambiguous. CDR1 is SEHNR and CDR2 is FQNEAQ in the germline V gene (reference sequence). Trimming left V 5 bases short and J 1 base short, with 13 bases between. The CDR3 runs to 15 residues. Here the CDR3 reads CASSTRPKGTDTQYF. The DNA of the CDR3 is TGTGCCAGCAGCACACGGCCTAAGGGCACAGATACGCAGTATTTT.

The rearrangement links TRBV19 to TRBJ1-2, with 8 positions matching TRBD1. V trimming: 6 bases; J trimming: 7 bases; junction bases outside the gene matches: 7. Germline CDR1 LNHDA, CDR2 SQIVND (reference sequence). The CDR3 sequence is 13 residues long. The DNA of the CDR3 is TGTGCCAGTAGCAGGGGGCCCAAAGGTGGCTACACCTTC. As protein: CASSRGPKGGYTF. Drawing the rest from reference TRBV19 and TRBJ1-2, the complete variable domain is DGGITQSPKYLFRKEGQNVTLSCEQNLNHDAMYWYRQDPGQGLRLIYYSQIVNDFQKGDIAEGYSVSREKKESFPLTVTSAQKNPTAFYLCASSRGPKGGYTFGSGTRLTVV.

The count of this clone is one. V usage is TRBV28 and J usage is TRBJ1-2; the D gene is possibly TRBD1 (5 bases). The CDR3 consists of 13 residues. CDR1 and CDR2 (germline): MDHEN, SYDVKM. V lost 6 bases, J lost 4 bases, and 12 bases lay in between. CDR3 sequence reads: CASRTGTLYGYTF. CDR3 in DNA: TGTGCCAGCAGGACCGGGACTCTCTATGGCTACACCTTC.

This chain connects TRBV18 to TRBJ2-3; D unresolved. The V and J ends lost 3 bases and 6 bases respectively, with 10 bases between them. The CDR3 is made up of 13 amino acids. Per germline, CDR1 KGHSH and CDR2 LQKENI. CDR3 in amino acids: CASSPDLGDTQYF. In DNA form, the CDR3 reads TGTGCCAGCTCACCCGACCTAGGGGATACGCAGTATTTT.

This rearrangement joins TRBV5-1 to TRBJ1-3; D not certain. CDR1 and CDR2 (germline): SGHRS, YFSETQ. The V gene lost 2 bases and the J gene lost 0 bases, with 9 bases spanning the gap. The CDR3 is 15 residues long. CDR3 region: CASSLSYSSGNTIYF. The CDR3, as DNA: TGCGCCAGCAGCTTATCTTATAGCTCTGGAAACACCATATATTTT. Combining the CDR3 with reference TRBV5-1 and TRBJ1-3 gives the whole variable domain KAGVTQTPRYLIKTRGQQVTLSCSPISGHRSVSWYQQTPGQGLQFLFEYFSETQRNKGNFPGRFSGRQFSNSRSEMNVSTLELGDSALYLCASSLSYSSGNTIYFGEGSWLTVV.

The genes are TRBV6-1 and TRBJ2-7, with unresolved D. From germline, CDR1 is MNHNS and CDR2 SASEGT. The CDR3 has 16 residues. Deletions cut 2 bases from V and 2 bases from J, with 16 bases between. The CDR3, as DNA: TGTGCCAGCAGTGAATCTCGGCCTTACACCCCCTACGAGCAGTACTTC. Its translation is CASSESRPYTPYEQYF.

The chain has TRBV6-5 and TRBJ1-6; weak D call: TRBD1 (5 bases). The germline V gene encodes CDR1 MNHEY and CDR2 SVGAGI. This CDR3 contains 15 residues. V was trimmed by 6 bases and J by 9 bases, leaving 18 bases between them. The CDR3 DNA follows: TGTGCCAGCAGCCCGAGGGGCATTAGAGGTTCACCCCTCCACTTT. It translates to CASSPRGIRGSPLHF.

The chain has TRBV14 and TRBJ2-6; D unclear. The CDR3 length is 13 residues. Trimming took 4 bases from V and 4 from J, leaving 5 bases between them. Looked up from germline, CDR1 is SGHDN and CDR2 is FVKESK. The CDR3 sequence is CASSLPGANVLTF. In DNA, the CDR3 is TGTGCCAGCAGCCTGCCCGGGGCCAACGTCCTGACTTTC. The entire variable domain, with the rest obtained from reference TRBV14 and TRBJ2-6, is as follows: EAGVTQFPSHSVIEKGQTVTLRCDPISGHDNLYWYRRVMGKEIKFLLHFVKESKQDESGMPNNRFLAERTGGTYSTLKVQPAELEDSGVYFCASSLPGANVLTFGAGSRLTVL.

This chain connects TRBV28 to TRBJ1-5, with a possible D match to TRBD1 (6 bases). Germline V gene sequence: CDR1 MDHEN, CDR2 SYDVKM. The CDR3 spans 16 residues. Trimming cost V 7 bases and J 2 bases, with 18 bases left between them. CDR3 sequence reads: CASTHHARGRNQPQHF. The CDR3 coding sequence is TGTGCCAGCACCCACCACGCCAGGGGACGCAATCAGCCCCAGCATTTT.

The V and J genes are TRBV19 and TRBJ2-5, with 11 bases matching TRBD2. The DNA end is more similar to TRBJ2-7, so the J call may be wrong. This CDR3 contains 18 residues. Germline CDR1 LNHDA, CDR2 SQIVND (reference sequence). For the CDR3, the DNA is TGTGCCAGTAGTTACACCGGGACTAGCGGCCCCGGAGGCTACGAGCAGTACTTC. It codes for CASSYTGTSGPGGYEQYF.